This TCR beta chain derives from a study of T-cell reconstitution after alpha-beta-depleted transplantation in children listed by TCRdb under 2016. For context, the study as a whole: Using TCR repertoire profiling, the study quantitatively followed how T-cell immune reconstitution unfolded in children after TCRalphabeta/CD19-depleted allogeneic hematopoietic cell transplantation.

Library preparation was by PCR. The sequencer was an Illumina HiSeq 2500. Molecular barcoding was employed in the preparation of TCR libraries, with unique molecular identifiers being used to normalize TCRbeta repertoire quantification. TCRdb ran its own pipeline on the public reads, namely fastp trimming at Q25 and MiXCR clone calling, and kept in-frame beta chains. Records with the same CDR3 protein are collapsed into one entry carrying the most frequent genes and DNA. The sample table shows about 610,000 distinct CDR3 sequences, and over 9.5% are seen once. The ten largest clones take up less than 5% of the sample. V has 3 bases trimmed and J has 3 bases trimmed; junction bases matching no gene number 18. Counted from cysteine to phenylalanine, this CDR3 has 19 amino acids. Just CDR3 DNA is preserved here, 57 bases in frame from base 1. The germline V gene (reference sequence) sets CDR1 to DFQATT and CDR2 to SNEGSKA.

Only a few counts were recorded for this clonotype. Its target antigen remains unknown. Per-nucleotide qualities are absent, and no much larger clonotype sits a single base away. This TCR came from a human donor who donated a stem cell graft to a child with acute myeloid leukemia. Recombination linked TRBV20-1 to TRBJ2-1, and 9 junction bases match TRBD2. The starting material was PBMCs from the stem cell graft donor, obtained from the stem cell graft. The DNA is as follows: TGCAGTGCTAGCGGGGGCCTAGCGGGATTAAGAAGTATCTACAATGAGCAGTTCTTC. Its translation reads: CSASGGLAGLRSIYNEQFF.